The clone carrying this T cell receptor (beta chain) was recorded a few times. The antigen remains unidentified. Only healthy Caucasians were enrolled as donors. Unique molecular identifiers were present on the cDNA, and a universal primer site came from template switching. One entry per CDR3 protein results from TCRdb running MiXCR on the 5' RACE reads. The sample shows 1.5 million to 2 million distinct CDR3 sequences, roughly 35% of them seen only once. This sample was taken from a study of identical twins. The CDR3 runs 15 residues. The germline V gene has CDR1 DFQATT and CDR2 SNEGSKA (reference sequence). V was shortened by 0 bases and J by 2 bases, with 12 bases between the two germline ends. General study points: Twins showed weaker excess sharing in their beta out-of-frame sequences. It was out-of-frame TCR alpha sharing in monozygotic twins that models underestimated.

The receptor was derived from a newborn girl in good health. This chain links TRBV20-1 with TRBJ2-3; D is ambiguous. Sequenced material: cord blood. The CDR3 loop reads CSARDLRLVTDTQYF. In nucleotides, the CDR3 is TGCAGTGCTAGAGATCTAAGGCTAGTCACAGATACGCAGTATTTT.